A single sample is the source of the 8 T cell receptor beta chains below, sequenced in a study of shared clonotypes between healthy human individuals. Terminally differentiated effector memory CD45RA+ cells were left out of the naive CD8 fraction, which was CD45RO-negative and positively selected for CCR7. TCRdb keeps only in-frame clones here, not all; method: immunoSEQ multiplex PCR. The sample records more than 500,000 clones, 85% to 95% being singletons. The sequenced sample consisted of naive CD8+ T cells sorted from blood. These receptors originate from a woman aged 25-40 years in good health.

In this sample, this clone turned up a few times. The chain recombines TRBV27 with TRBJ1-5, with a tentative D call TRBD1 (6 bases). This CDR3 is built from 14 residues. CDR1 is MNHEY, CDR2 SMNVEV, per germline (reference sequence). With 8 bases removed from V and 7 bases from J, the gap between germline ends came to 18 bases. The CDR3: CASCATQGSQPQHF. DNA for the CDR3: TGTGCCAGCTGTGCGACACAGGGTTCCCAGCCCCAGCATTTT.

The rearrangement joins TRBV19 to TRBJ1-5; D might be TRBD1 (5 bases). Trimming took off 5 bases at V and 3 bases at J, with 11 bases between the two ends. Germline V CDR1 and CDR2: LNHDA, SQIVND (reference sequence). The CDR3 is 14 residues long. Here the CDR3 DNA reads TGTGCCAGTAGTTGGGGGACGGTCAATCAGCCCCAGCATTTT. This gives the protein CASSWGTVNQPQHF.

The chain carries TRBV30 and TRBJ2-7, with 8 bases aligning to TRBD2. Germline V gene lookup returns CDR1 GTSNPN and CDR2 SVGIG (reference sequence). The CDR3 is made up of 15 amino acids. Germline trimming cut 1 base from V and 2 bases from J; bases unmatched to any gene: 7. The DNA for the CDR3 is TGTGCCTGGAGTGGTGGCCCGGGAGGGACCTACGAGCAGTACTTC. Its translation: CAWSGGPGGTYEQYF.

The chain couples TRBV6-6 to TRBJ2-7; 9 nucleotides agree with TRBD1. Germline assignment: CDR1 MNHNY and CDR2 SVGAGI (reference sequence). The CDR3 extends over 14 amino acids. V lost 4 bases to trimming and J lost 6 bases; unmatched junction nucleotides: 7. The CDR3 nucleotides are TGTGCCAGCAGTTCCCGGACAGGGGCGCGCGAGCAGTACTTC. Protein sequence: CASSSRTGAREQYF.

V usage is TRBV6-1 and J usage is TRBJ1-3, with D possibly being TRBD1 (6 bases). The V end lost 2 bases, the J end lost 0 bases, and 11 bases lay between the germline ends. Germline V gene lookup returns CDR1 MNHNS and CDR2 SASEGT. CDR3 length: 16 amino acids. CDR3 nucleotides: TGTGCCAGCAGTGAACCCCAGGGGTACTCTGGAAACACCATATATTTT. Translating it yields CASSEPQGYSGNTIYF.

The rearrangement links TRBV28 to TRBJ2-7; D not certain. V lost 5 bases and J lost 4, with 12 bases in between. The germline V gene encodes CDR1 MDHEN and CDR2 SYDVKM. The CDR3 contains 13 residues. The CDR3 region is CASSPSRTYEQYF. The CDR3, as DNA: TGTGCCAGCAGTCCCTCGAGAACGTACGAGCAGTACTTC. Combining the CDR3 with reference TRBV28 and TRBJ2-7 gives the whole variable domain DVKVTQSSRYLVKRTGEKVFLECVQDMDHENMFWYRQDPGLGLRLIYFSYDVKMKEKGDIPEGYSVSREKKERFSLILESASTNQTSMYLCASSPSRTYEQYFGPGTRLTVT.

The chain uses TRBV6-5 and TRBJ1-2; maybe TRBD1 (5 bases). V was trimmed by 6 bases and J by 2 bases, leaving 16 bases between them. Germline V gene lookup returns CDR1 MNHEY and CDR2 SVGAGI. The CDR3 runs to 15 residues. CDR3 region: CASSPFQGSNYGYTF. CDR3 in DNA: TGTGCCAGCAGCCCGTTTCAGGGCTCCAACTATGGCTACACCTTC.

The V gene is TRBV19, the J gene TRBJ2-5; no reliable D call. TRBJ2-7 explains the end of the DNA better; the J call may be wrong. CDR1 is LNHDA and CDR2 is SQIVND in the germline V gene (reference sequence). The CDR3 has 13 residues. CDR3 sequence (DNA): TGTGCCAGTAGTCCACGGCTCTCCTACGAGCAGTACTTC. This gives the protein CASSPRLSYEQYF.